Below, 3 T cell receptor beta chains from the same sample are listed, as sequenced in a study of blood T cell repertoires in COVID-19. Clones were read by immunoSEQ multiplex PCR, and TCRdb kept only the in-frame ones, dropping some. The sample records some 120,000 clones, roughly nine tenths being singletons. Sequenced sample: peripheral blood. These receptor sequences come from a man over 45 with active COVID-19.

The J gene is TRBJ2-1, the V gene TRBV19; 11 bases are a match to TRBD2. V gave up 5 bases and J gave up 3 bases; unmatched junction bases: 18. This CDR3 is 20 amino acids long. CDR1 and CDR2 from the germline V gene are LNHDA and SQIVND (reference sequence). The CDR3 sequence is CASSPKRSGLAGGLYNEQFF. In nucleotides, the CDR3 is TGTGCCAGTAGTCCCAAAAGGAGCGGGCTAGCGGGAGGCCTCTACAATGAGCAGTTCTTC.

The chain joins TRBV28 to TRBJ1-1; D call uncertain. Trimming took 5 bases from V and 0 from J, leaving 10 bases between them. Germline V gene lookup returns CDR1 MDHEN and CDR2 SYDVKM. The CDR3 loop spans 14 amino acids. This CDR3 reads CASSTTNMNTEAFF. As DNA, the CDR3 is TGTGCCAGCAGTACGACTAATATGAACACTGAAGCTTTCTTT.

This clone is a singleton in its sample. The chain combines TRBV18 with TRBJ1-1, with 8 positions matching TRBD1. Trimming took 2 bases from V and 1 from J; bases not matched to a gene: 9. The germline CDR1 and CDR2 sequences are KGHSH and LQKENI. The CDR3 has 17 residues. The CDR3 DNA follows: TGTGCCAGCTCACCAACGTTGGCAGGGGGCCCGAACACTGAAGCTTTCTTT. Residues: CASSPTLAGGPNTEAFF. The full variable domain, rest sourced from reference TRBV18 and TRBJ1-1, is NAGVMQNPRHLVRRRGQEARLRCSPMKGHSHVYWYRQLPEEGLKFMVYLQKENIIDESGMPKERFSAEFPKEGPSILRIQQVVRGDSAAYFCASSPTLAGGPNTEAFFGQGTRLTVV.